Below, 13 T cell receptor beta chains from the same sample are listed, as sequenced in a study of blood T cell repertoires in COVID-19. Clones were read by immunoSEQ multiplex PCR, and TCRdb kept only the in-frame ones, dropping some. The sample yields some 300,000 clones, just under 90% seen once. Source material: PBMCs or T cells enriched from blood (not recorded which). The receptors here all came from a woman in her twenties or thirties who had recovered from COVID-19.

V is TRBV19 and J is TRBJ1-5; D call uncertain. V lost 6 bases to trimming and J lost 7 bases, with 16 bases between them. The CDR3 has 14 amino acids. Germline V gives CDR1 LNHDA, CDR2 SQIVND (reference sequence). CDR3 loop: CASRLDWSGQPQHF. DNA of the CDR3: TGTGCCAGTAGACTCGACTGGAGTGGGCAGCCCCAGCATTTT. The entire variable domain, with the rest obtained from reference TRBV19 and TRBJ1-5, is as follows: DGGITQSPKYLFRKEGQNVTLSCEQNLNHDAMYWYRQDPGQGLRLIYYSQIVNDFQKGDIAEGYSVSREKKESFPLTVTSAQKNPTAFYLCASRLDWSGQPQHFGDGTRLSIL.

For the CDR3, the DNA is TGTGCCAGCAGCCAAAACGTGGGCTTTACCGGGGAGCTGTTTTTT. This encodes CASSQNVGFTGELFF. This chain joins TRBV3-1 (or the pseudogene TRBV3-2) and TRBJ2-2; D remains unclear. V shed 2 bases and J shed 5 bases, with 12 bases lying between them. The V gene's germline CDR1 is LGHDT and CDR2 YNNKEL (reference sequence). The CDR3 is 15 residues long.

The chain uses TRBV21-1 and TRBJ2-1; TRBD1, as called in the table, went unchecked against the DNA. TRBV21-1 is a pseudogene segment. CDR3 length: 11 residues. The chain's CDR3 is CASSKGQEQFF. In nucleotides, the CDR3 is TGTGCCAGCAGCAAAGGACAGGAGCAGTTCTTC.

This clone was seen a single time. The rearrangement links TRBV10-1 to TRBJ2-2; 12 bases map to TRBD2. Losses at the gene ends were 8 bases for V and 1 base for J; bases not matched to a gene: 5. Germline CDR1 WNHNN, CDR2 SYGVQD (reference sequence). The CDR3 has 16 residues. The CDR3 DNA reads as TGCGCCAGCTCGACTAGCGGGAGTCTGAACACCGGGGAGCTGTTTTTT. Translating gives CASSTSGSLNTGELFF.

The chain's CDR3 is CAISATGSTDTQYF. The CDR3 DNA reads as TGTGCCATCAGTGCCACAGGGTCCACAGATACGCAGTATTTT. V is TRBV10-3 and J is TRBJ2-3, with D perhaps matching TRBD1 (6 bases). Trimming left V 4 bases short and J 2 bases short, with 10 bases between. Germline CDR1 is ENHRY and CDR2 is SYGVKD. The CDR3 sequence is 14 residues long.

This clone is a singleton in its sample. This chain links TRBV4-1 with TRBJ1-2; D gene uncertain. V was cut by 0 bases and J by 5 bases, with 13 bases left in between. The CDR3 spans 15 residues. Germline V gene lookup returns CDR1 MGHRA and CDR2 YSYEKL. CDR3: CASSQEYRGVYGYTF. DNA for the CDR3: TGCGCCAGCAGCCAAGAGTATCGGGGAGTATATGGCTACACCTTC.

J is TRBJ1-1 and V is TRBV5-4, with D perhaps matching TRBD1 (6 bases). This CDR3 spans 14 amino acids. The V gene's germline CDR1 is SGHNT and CDR2 YYREEE (reference sequence). V lost 5 bases, J lost 4 bases, and 15 bases lay in between. In nucleotides, the CDR3 is TGTGCCAGCAGGAAACAGGGAATAGGCACTGAAGCTTTCTTT. This translates into CASRKQGIGTEAFF. Full variable domain (outside the CDR3, taken from reference TRBV5-4 and TRBJ1-1): ETGVTQSPTHLIKTRGQQVTLRCSSQSGHNTVSWYQQALGQGPQFIFQYYREEENGRGNFPPRFSGLQFPNYSSELNVNALELDDSALYLCASRKQGIGTEAFFGQGTRLTVV.

The chain carries TRBV30 and TRBJ2-1, with TRBD2 matching 7 bases. V dropped 2 bases and J dropped 2; count of bases not matched to a gene: 6. Germline CDR1 and CDR2: GTSNPN and SVGIG (reference sequence). The CDR3 covers 15 residues. The CDR3 DNA is TGTGCCTGGAGTAGAGCTAGCGGCACCTACAATGAGCAGTTCTTC. It is translated as CAWSRASGTYNEQFF.

The rearrangement links TRBV4-1 to TRBJ2-1, with 9 bases fitting TRBD2. CDR3 length: 16 amino acids. The V segment lost 0 bases and the J segment 2 bases; nucleotides outside the gene matches: 2. Germline V gene lookup returns CDR1 MGHRA and CDR2 YSYEKL. CDR3 region: CASSQDSGSTYNEQFF. DNA of the CDR3: TGCGCCAGCAGCCAAGATAGCGGGAGTACCTACAATGAGCAGTTCTTC.

In DNA, the CDR3 is TGTGCCAGCAGCTCCCGGGGGGAGGTGAGTGGGTACGAGCAGTACTTC. Translation gives CASSSRGEVSGYEQYF. J is TRBJ2-7 and V is TRBV7-2; 7 bases fit TRBD2. The CDR3 loop spans 16 amino acids. With V trimmed by 4 bases and J by 4 bases, 13 bases remained unmatched. Looked up from germline, CDR1 is SGHTA and CDR2 is FQGNSA.

V usage is TRBV3-1 (or the pseudogene TRBV3-2) and J usage is TRBJ1-2; the D gene is possibly TRBD1 (5 bases). V shed 4 bases and J shed 6 bases, with 15 bases lying between them. This CDR3 contains 14 residues. Germline values: CDR1 LGHDT, CDR2 YNNKEL (reference sequence). The CDR3 reads CASSRRGSRDGYTF. CDR3 in DNA: TGTGCCAGCAGCCGCCGGGGGTCTAGGGATGGCTACACCTTC.

The chain employs TRBV28 and TRBJ1-6; no reliable D call. V lost 8 bases and J lost 16, with 12 bases in between. This CDR3 is 10 amino acids long. Germline assignment: CDR1 MDHEN and CDR2 SYDVKM. The CDR3 DNA is TGTGCCAGCGGTCGGTTATCACTCCACTTT. Protein: CASGRLSLHF.

The V call is TRBV9, the J call TRBJ2-1, with 10 bases identical to TRBD2. Germline V gene sequence: CDR1 SGDLS, CDR2 YYNGEE. The CDR3 covers 15 residues. V was pared by 3 bases and J by 4 bases, with 4 bases of the junction left unmatched. The CDR3 nucleotides read TGTGCCAGCAGCGATTTGACTAGCGGGTACAATGAGCAGTTCTTC. This codes for CASSDLTSGYNEQFF.